This passage covers 3 T cell receptor beta chains from one sample sequenced in a study of blood T cell repertoires in COVID-19 (TCRdb year 2020). The library was made by the immunoSEQ multiplex PCR assay. Drawn from immuneACCESS, this table holds only the in-frame rearrangements with V and J called that TCRdb kept. Clones are partly lost; checked studies trace under half to an unresolved V gene and leave the rest unexplained. For this sample there are under 250,000 clones; 86% appear just once. Roughly 6.2% of the sample comes from the top ten. The sequenced sample consisted of peripheral blood. These receptors were obtained from a woman aged 80 or over with COVID-19, enrolled during active disease.

The chain couples TRBV28 to TRBJ1-2; D perhaps matches TRBD1 (6 bases). V gave up 7 bases and J gave up 2 bases, with 11 bases separating them. The CDR3 length is 13 residues. CDR1 MDHEN and CDR2 SYDVKM come from the germline V gene. CDR3 sequence: CASTLTGNYGYTF. In nucleotides, the CDR3 is TGTGCCAGCACTCTCACAGGGAACTATGGCTACACCTTC.

The V and J genes are TRBV5-1 and TRBJ1-1; 8 bases are a match to TRBD1. Looked up from germline, CDR1 is SGHRS and CDR2 is YFSETQ. CDR3 size: 15 residues. V lost 4 bases, J lost 2 bases, and 7 bases stayed unmatched. The CDR3 sequence is CASSGSRGLNTEAFF. The DNA for the CDR3 is TGCGCCAGCAGCGGTAGCAGGGGGCTAAACACTGAAGCTTTCTTT. The complete variable domain, with remaining parts taken from reference TRBV5-1 and TRBJ1-1, reads KAGVTQTPRYLIKTRGQQVTLSCSPISGHRSVSWYQQTPGQGLQFLFEYFSETQRNKGNFPGRFSGRQFSNSRSEMNVSTLELGDSALYLCASSGSRGLNTEAFFGQGTRLTVV.

This chain uses TRBV11-2 with TRBJ1-3; no reliable D call. Germline V gene sequence: CDR1 SGHAT, CDR2 FQNNGV. The V end was cut by 8 bases, the J end by 2 bases, with 16 bases between. The CDR3 has 15 amino acids. The CDR3 DNA reads as TGTGCCAGCTCCCCCACGTCTGCGCCTGGAAACACCATATATTTT. Encoded protein: CASSPTSAPGNTIYF.